This TCR beta chain was sequenced in a study of cytomegalovirus exposure and HLA in healthy donors. TCRdb's copy holds only in-frame clones and misses some; the assay was immunoSEQ multiplex PCR. The sample has about 67,000 clones, around 94% seen once; the top ten hold roughly 0.6%. Only one count was recorded for this clone. The CDR3 contains 15 residues. The V end was cut by 1 base, the J end by 0 bases, with 7 bases between. The germline V gene encodes CDR1 SGHTA and CDR2 FQGNSA. The TCR was taken from a woman between 18 and 30 years old in good health and CMV-seronegative. Sequenced sample: PBMCs. V is TRBV7-2 and J is TRBJ1-3; D is unclear. The CDR3 is CASSLVPFSGNTIYF. CDR3 coding DNA: TGTGCCAGCAGCTTAGTCCCGTTCTCTGGAAACACCATATATTTT.